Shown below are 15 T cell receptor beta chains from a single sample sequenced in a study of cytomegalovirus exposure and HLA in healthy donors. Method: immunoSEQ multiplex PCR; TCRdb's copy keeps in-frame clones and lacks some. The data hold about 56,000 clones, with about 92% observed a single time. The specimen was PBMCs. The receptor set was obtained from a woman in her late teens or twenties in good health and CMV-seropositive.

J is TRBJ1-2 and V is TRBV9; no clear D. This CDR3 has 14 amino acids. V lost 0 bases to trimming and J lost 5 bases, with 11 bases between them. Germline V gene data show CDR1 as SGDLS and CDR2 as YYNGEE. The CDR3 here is CASSVEEGGYGYTF. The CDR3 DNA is TGTGCCAGCAGCGTAGAAGAGGGAGGGTATGGCTACACCTTC.

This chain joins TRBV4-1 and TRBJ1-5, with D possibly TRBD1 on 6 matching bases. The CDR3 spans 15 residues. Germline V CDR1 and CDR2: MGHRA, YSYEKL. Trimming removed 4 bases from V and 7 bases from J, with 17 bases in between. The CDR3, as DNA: TGCGCCAGCAGCCCCCCGGGGGGCGCGTCCCAGCCCCAGCATTTT. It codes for CASSPPGGASQPQHF.

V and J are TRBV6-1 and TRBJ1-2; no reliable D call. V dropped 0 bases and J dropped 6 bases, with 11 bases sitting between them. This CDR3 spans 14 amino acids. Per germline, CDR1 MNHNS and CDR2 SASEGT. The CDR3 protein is CASSEALPADGYTF. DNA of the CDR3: TGTGCCAGCAGTGAAGCGCTGCCCGCGGATGGCTACACCTTC.

CDR3 sequence reads: CASSSRDREFMFYNYGYTF. The CDR3 coding sequence is TGTGCCAGCAGCTCCCGGGACAGGGAGTTTATGTTTTATAACTATGGCTACACCTTC. The chain combines TRBV7-8 with TRBJ1-2; 9 bases line up with TRBD1. Trimming at V came to 4 bases and at J to 1 base, leaving 16 bases not matched to a gene. From germline, CDR1 is SGHVS and CDR2 FQNEAQ. This CDR3 has 19 residues.

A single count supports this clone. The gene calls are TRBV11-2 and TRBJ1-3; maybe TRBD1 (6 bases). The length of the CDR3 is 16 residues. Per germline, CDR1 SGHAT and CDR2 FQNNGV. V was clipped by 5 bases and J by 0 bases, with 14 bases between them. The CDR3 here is CASSPQGRGSGNTIYF. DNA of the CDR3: TGTGCCAGCAGCCCCCAGGGGAGAGGCTCTGGAAACACCATATATTTT. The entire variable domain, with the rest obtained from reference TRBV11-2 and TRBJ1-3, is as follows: EAGVAQSPRYKIIEKRQSVAFWCNPISGHATLYWYQQILGQGPKLLIQFQNNGVVDDSQLPKDRFSAERLKGVDSTLKIQPAKLEDSAVYLCASSPQGRGSGNTIYFGEGSWLTVV.

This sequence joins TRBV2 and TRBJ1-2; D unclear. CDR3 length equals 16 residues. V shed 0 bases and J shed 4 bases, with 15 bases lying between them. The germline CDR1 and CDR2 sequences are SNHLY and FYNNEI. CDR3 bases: TGTGCCAGCAGTGAAGCGCCCTGGCTCAGCGCCTATGGCTACACCTTC. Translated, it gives CASSEAPWLSAYGYTF.

CDR3 amino acids: CASSSGRSGYTF. CDR3 DNA sequence: TGTGCCAGCAGTTCCGGGAGATCAGGCTACACCTTC. The rearrangement uses TRBV6-5 and TRBJ1-2; no clear D gene. Trimming removed 4 bases from V and 8 bases from J, with 11 bases in between. The germline V gene has CDR1 MNHEY and CDR2 SVGAGI. This CDR3 comprises 12 residues.

CDR3 in amino acids: CASSLGQWETQYF. The CDR3 DNA reads TGTGCCAGCAGCCTAGGACAGTGGGAGACCCAGTACTTC. The rearrangement uses TRBV7-7 and TRBJ2-5, with D perhaps matching TRBD1 (6 bases). There are 13 residues in the CDR3. The ends were cut back, 5 bases at V and 5 bases at J, with 12 bases in the middle. Germline V lookup: CDR1 SSHAT, CDR2 FNYEAQ (reference sequence). The full variable domain, its missing parts supplied by reference TRBV7-7 and TRBJ2-5, is GAGVSQSPRYKVTKRGQDVTLRCDPISSHATLYWYQQALGQGPEFLTYFNYEAQPDKSGLPSDRFSAERPEGSISTLTIQRTEQRDSAMYRCASSLGQWETQYFGPGTRLLVL.

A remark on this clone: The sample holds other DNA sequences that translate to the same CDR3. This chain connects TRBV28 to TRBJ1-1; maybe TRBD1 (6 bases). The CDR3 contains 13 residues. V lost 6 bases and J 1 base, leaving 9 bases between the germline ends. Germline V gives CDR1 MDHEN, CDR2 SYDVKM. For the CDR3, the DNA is TGTGCCAGCAGCTCGACAGGGAACACTGAAGCTTTCTTT. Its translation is CASSSTGNTEAFF.

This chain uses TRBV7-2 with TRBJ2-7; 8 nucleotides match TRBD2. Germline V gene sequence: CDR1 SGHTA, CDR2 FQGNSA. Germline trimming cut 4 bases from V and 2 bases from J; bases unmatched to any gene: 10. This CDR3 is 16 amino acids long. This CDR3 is CASSSAGLGKAYEQYF. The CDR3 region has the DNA TGTGCCAGCAGCTCGGCGGGACTAGGGAAAGCCTACGAGCAGTACTTC. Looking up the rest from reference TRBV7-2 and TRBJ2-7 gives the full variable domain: GAGVSQSPSNKVTEKGKDVELRCDPISGHTALYWYRQSLGQGLEFLIYFQGNSAPDKSGLPSDRFSAERTGGSVSTLTIQRTQQEDSAVYLCASSSAGLGKAYEQYFGPGTRLTVT.

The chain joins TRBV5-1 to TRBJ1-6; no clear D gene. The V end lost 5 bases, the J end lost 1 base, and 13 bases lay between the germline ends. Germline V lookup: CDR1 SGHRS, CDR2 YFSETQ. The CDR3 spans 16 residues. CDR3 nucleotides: TGCGCCAGCAGTCCTCGTTCGCGATCCTATAATTCACCCCTCCACTTT. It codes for CASSPRSRSYNSPLHF.

CDR3 amino acids: CATRRGRQPNTEAFF. CDR3 in DNA: TGTGCCACTCGTCGCGGGCGGCAGCCGAACACTGAAGCTTTCTTT. The chain combines TRBV19 with TRBJ1-1; D unresolved. V gave up 10 bases and J gave up 1 base, with 19 bases separating them. The CDR3 is 15 amino acids. The V gene's germline CDR1 is LNHDA and CDR2 SQIVND (reference sequence).

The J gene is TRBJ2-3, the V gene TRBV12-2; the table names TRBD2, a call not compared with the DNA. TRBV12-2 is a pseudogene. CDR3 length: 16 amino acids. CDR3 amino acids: CASRDTMERDTDTQYF. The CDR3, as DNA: TGTGCAAGTCGCGACACCATGGAGCGGGACACAGATACGCAGTATTTT.

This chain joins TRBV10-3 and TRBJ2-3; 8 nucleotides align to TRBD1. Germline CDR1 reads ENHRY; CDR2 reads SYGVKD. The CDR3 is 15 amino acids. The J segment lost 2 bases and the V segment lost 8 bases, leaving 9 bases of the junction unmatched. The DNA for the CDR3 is TGTGCCATCGGAGGCCGGGACAGGACCACAGATACGCAGTATTTT. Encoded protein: CAIGGRDRTTDTQYF.

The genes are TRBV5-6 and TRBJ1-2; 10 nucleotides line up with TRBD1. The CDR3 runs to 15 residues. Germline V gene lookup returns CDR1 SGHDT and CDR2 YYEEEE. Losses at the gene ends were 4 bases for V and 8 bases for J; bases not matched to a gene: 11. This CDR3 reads CASSVRQGARKGYTF. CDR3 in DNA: TGTGCCAGCAGCGTACGACAGGGGGCGAGGAAGGGCTACACCTTC.